These 5 T cell receptor beta chains share one sample of origin, sequenced in a study of CD8 T cells in ankylosing spondylitis (dated by TCRdb to 2015 to 2018). Libraries came from 5' RACE. Sequencing was carried out with an Illumina HiSeq 2500. TCRdb reanalyzed the raw reads on its own, using fastp at Q25 for trimming and MiXCR for clone calling, and kept in-frame beta chains. Rows with one shared CDR3 protein collapse into an entry with the most common genes and DNA. The sample profile shows around 160,000 distinct CDR3 sequences; around a tenth of them were found once. About 27% of the sample comes from the top ten. Sample: blood, either unsorted or a sorted T cell fraction (not recorded which). Source of these receptors: a male donor with ankylosing spondylitis or in good health (not recorded which).

This sequence joins TRBV27 and TRBJ2-3; 15 bases map to TRBD2. CDR1 and CDR2 from the germline V gene are MNHEY and SMNVEV (reference sequence). This CDR3 has 16 amino acids. The CDR3 nucleotides read TGTTTATCCCGGACTAGCGGGAGGGCCAACGTCGATACGCAGTATTTT. Its translation: CLSRTSGRANVDTQYF.

This clonotype appeared many times. The DNA for the CDR3 is TGTGCCAGCAGCCCGTCCACCGGGACAGGGGTGGAGGGCACTGAAGCTTTCTTT. This codes for CASSPSTGTGVEGTEAFF. The chain links TRBV7-6 to TRBJ1-1; TRBD1 matches at 10 bases. The CDR3 runs 18 residues. Unmatched junction bases numbered 16, after V lost 5 bases and J lost 4 bases. Germline V gene sequence: CDR1 SGHVS, CDR2 FNYEAQ.

This clonotype was seen ten or more times. The rearrangement uses TRBV29-1 and TRBJ1-2, with 9 bases identical to TRBD1. J lost 6 bases, V lost 6 bases, and 11 bases had no gene match. This CDR3 has 14 residues. In germline, CDR1 is SQVTM, CDR2 ANQGSEA. CDR3 in amino acids: CSVKPTGGWDGYTF. DNA for the CDR3: TGCAGCGTGAAACCGACAGGGGGATGGGATGGCTACACCTTC.

This clonotype was counted at least ten times. This chain links TRBV6-1 with TRBJ2-2, with 7 nucleotides matching TRBD2. V gave up 6 bases and J gave up 2 bases; unmatched junction bases: 6. CDR1 and CDR2 from the germline V gene are MNHNS and SASEGT. This CDR3 is 15 amino acids long. The CDR3 DNA reads as TGTGCCAGCAGATGGGGGGGGATCAACACCGGGGAGCTGTTTTTT. Translation: CASRWGGINTGELFF.

This clonotype came up many times. The chain has TRBV28 and TRBJ1-4, with 10 bases that match TRBD1. The CDR3 spans 13 residues. Germline-derived CDR1 and CDR2 are MDHEN and SYDVKM. V was pared by 9 bases and J by 6 bases, with 4 bases of the junction left unmatched. CDR3 sequence: CASWDRGHEKLFF. The CDR3 DNA follows: TGTGCCAGTTGGGACAGGGGACATGAAAAACTGTTTTTT.